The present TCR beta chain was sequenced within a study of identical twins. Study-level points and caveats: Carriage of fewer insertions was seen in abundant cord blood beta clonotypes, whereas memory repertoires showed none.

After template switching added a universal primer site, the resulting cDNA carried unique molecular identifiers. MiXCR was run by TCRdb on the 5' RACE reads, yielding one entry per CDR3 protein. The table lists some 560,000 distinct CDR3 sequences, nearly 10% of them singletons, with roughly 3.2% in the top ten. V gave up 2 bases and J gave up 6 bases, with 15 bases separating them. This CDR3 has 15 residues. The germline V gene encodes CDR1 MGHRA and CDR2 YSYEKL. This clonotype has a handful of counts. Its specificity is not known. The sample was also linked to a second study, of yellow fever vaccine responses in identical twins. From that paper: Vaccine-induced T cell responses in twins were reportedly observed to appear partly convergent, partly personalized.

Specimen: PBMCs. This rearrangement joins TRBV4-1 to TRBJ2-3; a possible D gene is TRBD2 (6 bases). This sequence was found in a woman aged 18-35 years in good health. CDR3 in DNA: TGCGCCAGCAGCCAACAATCGGGAGTTGGCGATACGCAGTATTTT. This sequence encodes CASSQQSGVGDTQYF.